Detailed here is one T cell receptor beta chain. Its target antigen remains unknown. No qualities accompany the bases; no much larger clone lies one base away. This sample was included in a study of T cell clones after liver transplantation (dated by TCRdb to between 2018 and 2020). With respect to the entire study: The samples were obtained from ITN030ST, a randomized trial that attempted immunosuppression withdrawal within 2 years after liver transplantation. After a pre-transplant mixed lymphocyte reaction, TCRbeta sequencing was used to pinpoint donor-reactive T cell clones, which were subsequently tracked in post-transplant blood. As an antigen-independent comparator for donor-reactive sequences, third party-reactive TCRbeta sequences were also identified from pre-transplant MLRs. Of the eight recipients, a few were HCV-positive, while the remaining recipients had been transplanted for non-autoimmune, non-viral indications. Subjects received no induction therapy and standard immunosuppression until randomization at 12-24 months post-transplant. Tolerance meant complete immunosuppression withdrawal for at least one year without liver enzymes rising beyond twice the upper limit of normal. Blood samples were collected pre-transplant, pre-randomization before withdrawal, and post-randomization after either full withdrawal or failed withdrawal. Of the 8 liver transplant recipients making up the studied cohort, 3 were classified as tolerant and 5 as non-tolerant.

The study at large found these results: In two subjects, low numbers of available donor cells limited the measurable donor-reactive repertoire. When repertoire turnover was accounted for, significantly reduced detection of donor-reactive sequences was found in 7 of 8 subjects for CD4 and in 8 of 8 subjects for CD8. Donor-reactive sequences declined more than third party-reactive ones, suggesting partial antigen-specific deletion unrelated to withdrawal success. Circulating donor-reactive CD4 TCRbeta sequences fell significantly post-transplant in most of the 8 subjects, irrespective of tolerance or HCV status. Conclusions were preliminary, limited by small, heterogeneous patient numbers and non-standardized post-transplant time points. Without allograft tissue specimens, donor-reactive T cells may have migrated into the graft rather than being deleted.

Trimming accounts for 6 bases at V and 10 bases at J, while the number of junction bases matched to no gene is 5. Reading the germline V gene gives CDR1 SNHLY and CDR2 FYNNEI. From its cysteine to its phenylalanine, the CDR3 spans 13 amino acids. Kept here is only the CDR3 DNA, which spans 39 bases and is read in frame from base 1. Frozen genomic DNA underwent high-throughput TCRbeta CDR3 sequencing by immunoSEQ, including PCR amplification, mapping, bias correction and internal controls. Regarding the original processing steps: Productive rearrangements were retained, and unique TCRbeta sequences were defined by the CDR3 nucleotide sequence together with the V and J gene. A sequence counted as donor-reactive only if the sequence showed at least 5-fold expansion in CFSE-low cells compared with unstimulated pre-transplant cells and had a frequency of at least 0.01%. Minimum frequency thresholds were set for each subject based on the unstimulated sample with the lowest template count, ensuring at least 90% detection power. Jensen-Shannon divergence between the top 1000 TCRbeta sequences post-transplant and pre-transplant was used to measure repertoire turnover. Two-sided Fisher's exact tests were used to test for changes in the detection of donor-reactive sequences. TCRdb took this table from immuneACCESS and kept in-frame rearrangements with V and J called. Such tables lack part of the clones; where checked against another copy, unresolved V genes explain under half of the gap, and the rest is unexplained. Clone size and the V and J calls come from that table; the DNA yielded D and trimming. The sample table holds about 50,000 clones, of which 70% to 75% were seen once. The ten largest clonotypes hold more than 9% of the sample.

Thawed unstimulated PBMCs were stained for CD3, CD4 and CD8 and FACS-sorted into CD3+CD4+ and CD3+CD8+ populations. All 8 studied subjects were randomized to withdrawal of immunosuppression. The Qiagen DNeasy Blood and Tissue Kit was used to isolate genomic DNA. This TCR was sampled from a human patient who received a liver transplant. Some T cells may derive from the graft donor when a transplant has been performed. Specimen: CD4+ T cells from blood, collected more than 52 months after liver transplant. The rearrangement joined TRBV2 to TRBJ1-6, with 8 bases aligning to TRBD1. The bases are TGTGCCAGCAGAGGACAGGGTGAATCACCCCTCCACTTT. Protein translation: CASRGQGESPLHF.